The clone carrying this T cell receptor beta chain was found a few times. The antigen remains unidentified. Described time point: newly diagnosed GD, antithyroid drugs for less than 3 months. Extracted PBMC RNA gave rise to the TCR library. Germline lookup yields CDR1 SGHRS and CDR2 YFSETQ. The CDR3 is made up of 16 amino acids. The V gene lost 1 base and the J gene lost 2 bases, with 12 bases spanning the gap. This entry belongs to a study of regulatory T cells in long-lasting Graves disease. Study-wide results and limits: TRBV28 was favored in persistent disease, as were TRBJ1-2 and TRBJ2-5. Those with persistent disease had in common more public clonotypes (about 2,700) than new patients (approximately 970).

The authors built TCR beta libraries using iRepertoire HTBI primers and Arm-PCR of CDR3 regions. A single record per CDR3 protein comes from TCRdb applying MiXCR to the multiplex PCR reads. In the table there are roughly 610,000 distinct CDR3 sequences, around 15% of which are singletons. These data were likewise used in another study, on T cells in Graves' hyperthyroidism and ophthalmopathy. That investigation notes: Appearing also in blood were most of the thyroid clonotypes expanded above 0.001.

The origin of this receptor is a man aged 18-30 years with Graves disease. This rearrangement joins TRBV5-1 to TRBJ2-2; D is possibly TRBD2 (6 bases). This sample comprised peripheral blood mononuclear cells (PBMCs), obtained at new diagnosis, from a patient treated with antithyroid drugs. The CDR3 region is CASSLLAGTNTGELFF. The CDR3 bases are TGCGCCAGCAGCTTGCTGGCGGGGACCAACACCGGGGAGCTGTTTTTT.